This T cell receptor (beta chain) appears in the sequencing data of a study of cytomegalovirus exposure and HLA in healthy donors. Study results and caveats: Among TCR sequences, most were rare, though some public TCRs appeared in many donors. Later analysis associated a missense DCLRE1C variant with TCR beta V- and J-gene trimming. Presence/absence analyses assumed roughly uniform sequencing depth across donors.

The PCR made use of 60 Vbeta and 13 Jbeta primers. Sequencing was performed with immunoSEQ multiplex PCR; in TCRdb, only in-frame clones are kept and a portion is missing. The repertoire has about 140,000 clones, around two thirds of them found once; the top ten carry around 1.9%. As regards this clone: The antigen remains undetermined.

Donors sampled were nominally healthy, though unrecorded immune exposures were likely. The V and J ends lost 6 bases and 2 bases, in that order; junction bases with no gene match: 11. Germline values: CDR1 MDHEN, CDR2 SYDVKM. The CDR3 is 17 residues long. The sequencing sample was made of PBMCs. The rearrangement joins TRBV28 to TRBJ1-1, with 11 nucleotides matching TRBD1. The clonotype was recovered from a woman aged 55-69 years in good health and CMV-seropositive. CDR3 in DNA: TGTGCCAGCAGCCCTAGGACAGGGGGCGTTTCAAACACTGAAGCTTTCTTT. Its translation: CASSPRTGGVSNTEAFF. The complete variable domain, with remaining parts taken from reference TRBV28 and TRBJ1-1, reads DVKVTQSSRYLVKRTGEKVFLECVQDMDHENMFWYRQDPGLGLRLIYFSYDVKMKEKGDIPEGYSVSREKKERFSLILESASTNQTSMYLCASSPRTGGVSNTEAFFGQGTRLTVV.